This TCR beta chain stems from a study of response to subunit inactivated influenza vaccine. MiXCR, applied by TCRdb to the RT-PCR reads, yields one record per CDR3 protein. The table includes around 480,000 distinct CDR3 sequences, more than 15% detected once. The length of the CDR3 is 16 residues. This clonotype was found many times. The specimen comprised CD4+ T cells sorted from PBMCs, sampled 23 months after vaccination. This sequence originates from a man aged 45 to 75 who received an inactivated influenza vaccine. This chain connects TRBV21-1 to TRBJ1-2; the DNA was not used to check the table's D call, TRBD1. TRBV21-1 is a pseudogene segment. CDR3 nucleotide sequence: TGTGCCAGCAGCAAAAAGGGGACGGGGCCTAACTATGGCTACACCTTC. Translated, it gives CASSKKGTGPNYGYTF.